The rows below give T cell receptor beta chains drawn from one sample of a study of cytomegalovirus exposure and HLA in healthy donors. Data came from immunoSEQ multiplex PCR; TCRdb stores just in-frame clones and leaves some out. The table records 60,000 to 65,000 clones, about 95% of them present only once. The sequenced sample was PBMCs. These receptors were obtained from a woman aged 18-35 years in good health and CMV-seropositive. Each CDR3 is given with its conserved first and last residue. Fields, in order: D gene, clone size, J gene, V gene, CDR3 DNA, CDR3 protein. A D gene is named only where the DNA matches it firmly. Size is omitted from some rows. Given values are once, few, many or a class for expanded clones.

. | . | TRBJ1-3 | TRBV5-4 | TGTGCCAGCAGCACCCGGGCCTCTGACGGGAGGTTCTCTGGAAACACCATATATTTT | CASSTRASDGRFSGNTIYF
. | . | TRBJ1-2 | TRBV2 | TGTGCCAGCAGTGATGGCAGCGCCTATGGCTACACCTTC | CASSDGSAYGYTF
TRBD1 | . | TRBJ2-3 | TRBV10-3 | TGTGCCATCAGTGCTTTAGGACAGGCACGCACAGATACGCAGTATTTT | CAISALGQARTDTQYF
. | . | TRBJ1-5 | TRBV27 | TGTGCCAGCAGAATCAATTCCAATCAGCCCCAGCATTTT | CASRINSNQPQHF
TRBD1 | once | TRBJ1-2 | TRBV6-1 | TGTGCCAGCAGTGCCTGGGGACAGGGTAACGGCTACACCTTC | CASSAWGQGNGYTF
. | . | TRBJ2-1 | TRBV5-1 | TGCGCCAGCAGCTTGGTCGAGAAGCAGTTCTTC | CASSLVEKQFF
TRBD2 | once | TRBJ2-7 | TRBV9 | TGTGCCAGCAGCACCGCCGGGGGGTTCTACGAGCAGTACTTC | CASSTAGGFYEQYF
TRBD2 | . | TRBJ2-1 | TRBV28 | TGTGCCAGCAGTTCCCGGACTAGCGGGAGGGCCAGGAATGAGCAGTTCTTC | CASSSRTSGRARNEQFF
. | . | TRBJ2-6 | TRBV2 | TGTGCCAGCAGTGAAGGTAGAGGGCTGGCCAACGTCCTGACTTTC | CASSEGRGLANVLTF
. | . | TRBJ2-3 | TRBV7-2 | TGTGCCAGCAGCATTAGGGGGGGCGACCCCCCAGATACGCAGTATTTT | CASSIRGGDPPDTQYF
. | once | TRBJ2-5 | TRBV19 | TGTGCCAGTAGAAGAGGCGGCGGAGAGACCCAGTACTTC | CASRRGGGETQYF
. | . | TRBJ1-3 | TRBV9 | TGTGCCAGCGCTGCGATAGTATCAGGAAACACCATATATTTT | CASAAIVSGNTIYF
. | . | TRBJ2-4 | TRBV13 | TGTGCCAGCAGCTCCCTGTCAAACATTCAGTACTTC | CASSSLSNIQYF
TRBD1 | few | TRBJ1-1 | TRBV25-1 | TGTGCCAGCAGTGTCAGAACCGGGACAGGGGGCAGTGCTTTCTTT | CASSVRTGTGGSAFF
. | . | TRBJ2-3 | TRBV19 | TGTGCCAGTAGACCCGGGAGATTCGGCGATACGCAGTATTTT | CASRPGRFGDTQYF
TRBD2 | . | TRBJ2-3 | TRBV19 | TGTGCCAGTAGGAGAGCGGGAGGGACAGATACGCAGTATTTT | CASRRAGGTDTQYF
. | . | TRBJ2-7 | TRBV7-9 | TGTGCCAGCAGCTCCGGGGCAGGGGTATCGGGTGAGCAGTACTTC | CASSSGAGVSGEQYF
. | . | TRBJ2-5 | TRBV7-9 | TGTGCCAGCAGCTTAGAGGGGCGGGAGACCCAGTACTTC | CASSLEGRETQYF
. | . | TRBJ1-3 | TRBV7-9 | TGTGCCAGCAGCTCACAGGGCTTGTCTGGAAACACCATATATTTT | CASSSQGLSGNTIYF
TRBD2 | . | TRBJ2-1 | TRBV6-4 | TGTGCCAGCAGAGCTGGGACTAGCGGGGATTACAATGAGCAGTTCTTC | CASRAGTSGDYNEQFF
. | . | TRBJ1-1 | TRBV6-1 | TGTGCCAGCCGGGTGGCGAGTGAAGCTTTCTTT | CASRVASEAFF